Sequencing of this T cell receptor (beta chain) was carried out in a study of shared clonotypes between healthy human individuals. Assay used: immunoSEQ multiplex PCR; TCRdb lists only in-frame clones, some missing. The sample lists around 700,000 clones, about 90% occurring once. As defined, naive CD8 cells were CD45RO-negative and positively selected for CCR7, with terminally differentiated effector memory CD45RA+ cells excluded. The sequence was obtained from a man aged 25-45 years in good health. The material sequenced was naive CD8+ T cells sorted from blood.

CDR3 protein: CASSVRPTVNTGELFF. The CDR3 nucleotides read TGTGCCAGCAGTGTCCGACCGACGGTGAACACCGGGGAGCTGTTTTTT. The chain is built from TRBV6-1 and TRBJ2-2; no clear D. CDR3 size: 16 residues. V lost 4 bases and J lost 1, with 13 bases in between. Germline V CDR1 and CDR2: MNHNS, SASEGT.